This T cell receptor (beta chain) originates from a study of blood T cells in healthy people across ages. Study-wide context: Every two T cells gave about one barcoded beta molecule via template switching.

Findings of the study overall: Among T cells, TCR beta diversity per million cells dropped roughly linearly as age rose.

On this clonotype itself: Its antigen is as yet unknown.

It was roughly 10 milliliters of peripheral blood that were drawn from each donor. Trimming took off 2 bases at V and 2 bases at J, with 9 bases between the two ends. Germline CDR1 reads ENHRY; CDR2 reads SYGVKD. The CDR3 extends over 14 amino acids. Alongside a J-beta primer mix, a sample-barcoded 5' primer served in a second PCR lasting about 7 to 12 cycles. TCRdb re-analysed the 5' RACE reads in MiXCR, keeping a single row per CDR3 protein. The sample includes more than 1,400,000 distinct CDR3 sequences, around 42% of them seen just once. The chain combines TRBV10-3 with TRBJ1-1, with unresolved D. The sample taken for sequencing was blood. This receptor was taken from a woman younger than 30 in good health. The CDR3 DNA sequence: TGTGCCATCAGTGAGCGCTCGGACAACACTGAAGCTTTCTTT. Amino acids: CAISERSDNTEAFF.